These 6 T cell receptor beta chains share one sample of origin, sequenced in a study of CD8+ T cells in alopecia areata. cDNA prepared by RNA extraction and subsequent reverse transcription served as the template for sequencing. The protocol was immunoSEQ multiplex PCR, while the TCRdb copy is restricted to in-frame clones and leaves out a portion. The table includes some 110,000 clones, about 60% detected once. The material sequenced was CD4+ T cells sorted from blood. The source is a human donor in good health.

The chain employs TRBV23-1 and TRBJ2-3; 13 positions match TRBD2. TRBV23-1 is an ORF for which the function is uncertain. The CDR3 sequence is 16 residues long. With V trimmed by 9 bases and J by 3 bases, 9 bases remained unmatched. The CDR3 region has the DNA TGCGCCAGACGACTAGCGGGGGGTCTCATGACAGATACGCAGTATTTT. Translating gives CARRLAGGLMTDTQYF.

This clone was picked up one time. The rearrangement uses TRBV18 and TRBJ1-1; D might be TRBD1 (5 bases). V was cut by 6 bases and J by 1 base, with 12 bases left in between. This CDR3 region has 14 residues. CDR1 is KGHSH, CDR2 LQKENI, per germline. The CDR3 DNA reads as TGTGCCAGCTCGCAGGGCTACTCGAACACTGAAGCTTTCTTT. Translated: CASSQGYSNTEAFF.

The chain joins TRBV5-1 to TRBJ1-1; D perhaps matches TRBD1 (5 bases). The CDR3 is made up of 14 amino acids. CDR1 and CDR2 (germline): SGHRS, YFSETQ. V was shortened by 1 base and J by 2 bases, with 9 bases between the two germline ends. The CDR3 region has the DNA TGCGCCAGCAGCTTGCCGGGGACCAACACTGAAGCTTTCTTT. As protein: CASSLPGTNTEAFF.

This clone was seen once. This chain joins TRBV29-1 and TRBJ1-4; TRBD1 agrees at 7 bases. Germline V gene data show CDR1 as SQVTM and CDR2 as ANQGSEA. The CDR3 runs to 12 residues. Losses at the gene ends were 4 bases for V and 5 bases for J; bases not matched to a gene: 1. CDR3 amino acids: CSVGTGNEKLFF. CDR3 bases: TGCAGCGTTGGGACAGGCAATGAAAAACTGTTTTTT.

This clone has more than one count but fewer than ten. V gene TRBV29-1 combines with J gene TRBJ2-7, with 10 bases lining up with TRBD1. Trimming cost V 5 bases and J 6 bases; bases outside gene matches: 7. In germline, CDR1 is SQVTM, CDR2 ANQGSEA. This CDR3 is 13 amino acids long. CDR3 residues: CSVRTGGYREQYF. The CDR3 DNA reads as TGCAGCGTTCGGACAGGGGGGTATCGCGAGCAGTACTTC.

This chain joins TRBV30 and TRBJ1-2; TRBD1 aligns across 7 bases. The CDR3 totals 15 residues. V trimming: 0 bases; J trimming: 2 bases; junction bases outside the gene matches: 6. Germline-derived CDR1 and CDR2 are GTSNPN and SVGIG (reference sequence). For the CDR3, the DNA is TGTGCCTGGAGTGTACCCGGGACAGTGAACTATGGCTACACCTTC. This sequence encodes CAWSVPGTVNYGYTF. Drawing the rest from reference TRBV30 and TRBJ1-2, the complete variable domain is SQTIHQWPATLVQPVGSPLSLECTVEGTSNPNLYWYRQAAGRGLQLLFYSVGIGQISSEVPQNLSASRPQDRQFILSSKKLLLSDSGFYLCAWSVPGTVNYGYTFGSGTRLTVV.